Reported below is one T cell receptor (beta chain). Repertoires were generated with immunoSEQ multiplex PCR, while TCRdb's copy carries only in-frame clones and drops some. Among under 70,000 clones listed, about 89% were seen once. The entry originates in a study of T cell changes during pregnancy in multiple sclerosis. This CDR3 comprises 14 residues. The germline V gene encodes CDR1 SQVTM and CDR2 ANQGSEA. Trimming removed 7 bases from V and 0 bases from J; junction bases left unmatched: 3. The gene calls are TRBV29-1 and TRBJ2-6, with 7 bases aligning to TRBD2. This sample comprised CD4+ T cells from peripheral blood mononuclear cells, obtained in the first trimester of pregnancy. This TCR was sampled from a female donor with multiple sclerosis, enrolled in a pregnancy study. CDR3 amino acids: CSALAASGANVLTF. The CDR3 DNA follows: TGCAGCGCTCTAGCGGCCTCTGGGGCCAACGTCCTGACTTTC.